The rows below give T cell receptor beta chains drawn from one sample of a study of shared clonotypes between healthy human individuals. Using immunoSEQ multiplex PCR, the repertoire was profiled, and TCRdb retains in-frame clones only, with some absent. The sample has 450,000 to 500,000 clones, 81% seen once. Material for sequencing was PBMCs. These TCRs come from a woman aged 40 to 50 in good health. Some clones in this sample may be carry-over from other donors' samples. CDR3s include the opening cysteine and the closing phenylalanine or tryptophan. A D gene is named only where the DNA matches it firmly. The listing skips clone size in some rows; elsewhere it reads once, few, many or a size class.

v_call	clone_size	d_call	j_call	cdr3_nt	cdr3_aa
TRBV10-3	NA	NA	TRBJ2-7	TGTGCCATCGGGACCGGGGGCACCTACGAGCAGTACTTC	CAIGTGGTYEQYF
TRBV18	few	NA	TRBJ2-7	TGTGCCAGCACCTCCAGACAGGACTACGAGCAGTACTTC	CASTSRQDYEQYF
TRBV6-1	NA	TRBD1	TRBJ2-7	TGTGCCAGCAGTGAAACCCCCGACAGGGTAGGGCAGTACTTC	CASSETPDRVGQYF
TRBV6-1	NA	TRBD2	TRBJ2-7	TGTGCCAGCAGTGACTTCACTAGCGGGAGGGGCAACGAGCAGTACTTC	CASSDFTSGRGNEQYF
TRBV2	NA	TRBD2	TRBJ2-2	TGTGCCAGCAGTCGACTAGCGGGGCCCACCGGGGAGCTGTTTTTT	CASSRLAGPTGELFF
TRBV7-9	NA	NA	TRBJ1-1	TGTGCCAGCAGCGCCCTAATCCAACTGAACACTGAAGCTTTCTTT	CASSALIQLNTEAFF
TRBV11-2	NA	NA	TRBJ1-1	TGTGCCAGCAGCCTGGACTCCTCCCAGGGCACTGAAGCTTTCTTT	CASSLDSSQGTEAFF
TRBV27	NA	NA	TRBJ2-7	TGTGCCAGCAGTACGTCTTACGAGCAGTACTTC	CASSTSYEQYF
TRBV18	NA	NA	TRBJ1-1	TGTGCCAGCTCACCCGGACAGCACATGAACACTGAAGCTTTCTTT	CASSPGQHMNTEAFF
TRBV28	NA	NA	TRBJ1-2	TGTGCCAGCAGCACAGGGAGCACCTATGGCTACACCTTC	CASSTGSTYGYTF
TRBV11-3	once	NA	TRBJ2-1	TGTGCCAGCAGCCCGTCCCCCGGGACGACCGACAATGAGCAGTTCTTC	CASSPSPGTTDNEQFF
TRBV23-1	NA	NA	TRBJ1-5	TGCGCCAGCAGTCGCCGTTTTCAACCCCAGCATTTT	CASSRRFQPQHF
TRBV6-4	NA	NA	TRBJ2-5	TGTGCCAGCAGTGCCGAACTTGAGGAGACCCAGTACTTC	CASSAELEETQYF
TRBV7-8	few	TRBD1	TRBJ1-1	TGTGCCAGCAGCCCAGGGGACAGGGGGGCAACTGAAGCTTTCTTT	CASSPGDRGATEAFF
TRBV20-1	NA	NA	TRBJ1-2	TGCAGTGCTGTCGGGAACTATGGCTACACCTTC	CSAVGNYGYTF
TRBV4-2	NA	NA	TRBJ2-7	TGTGCCAGCAGCCAAGTTGATAGGGGATCCACAATTGGCTACGAGCAGTACTTC	CASSQVDRGSTIGYEQYF
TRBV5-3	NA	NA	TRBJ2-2	TGTGCCAGCAGCTTTTCCAGAGCGAACACCGGGGAGCTGTTTTTT	CASSFSRANTGELFF
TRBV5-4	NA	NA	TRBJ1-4	TGTGCCAGCAGCTTAGAGGGAAAACTGTTTTTT	CASSLEGKLFF
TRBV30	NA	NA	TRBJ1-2	TGTGCCTGGAACGTCGGCTATGGCTACACCTTC	CAWNVGYGYTF
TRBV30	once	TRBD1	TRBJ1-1	TGTGCCTGGAGTTCGGCAGGGGGAAACACTGAAGCTTTCTTT	CAWSSAGGNTEAFF
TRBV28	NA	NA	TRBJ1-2	TGTGCCAGCAGCTCGGATCCGACGGGCGACCAATATGGCTACACCTTC	CASSSDPTGDQYGYTF
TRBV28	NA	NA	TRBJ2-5	TGTGCCAGCAGTTTCAGGGCCCTATACTGGGAGACCCAGTACTTC	CASSFRALYWETQYF
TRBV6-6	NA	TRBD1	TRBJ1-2	TGTGCCAGCAGTTACGGGACAGGGAGGAACTATGGCTACACCTTC	CASSYGTGRNYGYTF
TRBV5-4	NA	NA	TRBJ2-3	TGTGCCAGCACCCTGGGGCGGACTAGCACAGATACGCAGTATTTT	CASTLGRTSTDTQYF
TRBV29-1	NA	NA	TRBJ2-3	TGCAGCGTTGAAGGTGGTATCACAGATACGCAGTATTTT	CSVEGGITDTQYF
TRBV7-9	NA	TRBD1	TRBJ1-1	TGTGCCAGCAGCCTACAGGGGTCGAACACTGAAGCTTTCTTT	CASSLQGSNTEAFF
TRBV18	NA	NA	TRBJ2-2	TGTGCCAGCTCACCGGACGGATCCGTAAACACCGGGGAGCTGTTTTTT	CASSPDGSVNTGELFF
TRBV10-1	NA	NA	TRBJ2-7	TGCGCCAGCAGTGATACACAGCGCTACGAGCAGTACTTC	CASSDTQRYEQYF
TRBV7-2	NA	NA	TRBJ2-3	TGTGCCAGCAGCCAAGCCGCCTCCCACACAGATACGCAGTATTTT	CASSQAASHTDTQYF
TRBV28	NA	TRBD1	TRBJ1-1	TGTGCCAGCACGGGCAGGGGGCGAACTGAAGCTTTCTTT	CASTGRGRTEAFF
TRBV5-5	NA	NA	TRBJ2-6	TGTGCCAGCAGCTTACCAGGGCCTGGGGCCAACGTCCTGACTTTC	CASSLPGPGANVLTF
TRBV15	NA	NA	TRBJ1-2	TGTGCCACCAGCAGAGATACTGGGCGAGACTACACCTTC	CATSRDTGRDYTF
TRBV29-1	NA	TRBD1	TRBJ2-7	TGCAGCGTCCAGACAGGGGTCGAGCAGTACTTC	CSVQTGVEQYF
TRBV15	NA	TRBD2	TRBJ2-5	TGTGCCACCAGCAGAGAGGCAGGGAGGGCCCAGTACTTC	CATSREAGRAQYF
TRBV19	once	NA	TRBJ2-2	TGTGCCAGTAGTACCAGGGATACCGGGGAGCTGTTTTTT	CASSTRDTGELFF
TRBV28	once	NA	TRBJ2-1	TGTGCCAGCAGTTTTGGGTGGGCGGGATCGCCCAGGGAGCAGTTCTTC	CASSFGWAGSPREQFF
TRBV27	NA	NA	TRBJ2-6	TGTGCCAGCAGTTCTTTGGGAACTGGGGCCAACGTCCTGACTTTC	CASSSLGTGANVLTF
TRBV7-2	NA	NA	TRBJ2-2	TGTGCCAGCAGCTTCATTAGTGCCGGGGAGCTGTTTTTT	CASSFISAGELFF
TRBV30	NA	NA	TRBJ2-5	TGTGCTTGGAGCCGACAGGTTCGACAGGAGACCCAGTACTTC	CAWSRQVRQETQYF
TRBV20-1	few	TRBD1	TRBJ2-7	TGCAGTGCTGGGACAGGTTGGGAGCAGTACTTC	CSAGTGWEQYF
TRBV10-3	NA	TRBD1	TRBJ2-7	TGTGCCATCAGTGAGGCCCAGGGGGCAGGCTACGAGCAGTACTTC	CAISEAQGAGYEQYF
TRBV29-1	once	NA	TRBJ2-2	TGCAGCGTTGTGGGGACTCACACCGGGGAGCTGTTTTTT	CSVVGTHTGELFF
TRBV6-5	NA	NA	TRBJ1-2	TGTGCCAGCAGTTACATTGGGAGGGGGGGCTATGGCTACACCTTC	CASSYIGRGGYGYTF
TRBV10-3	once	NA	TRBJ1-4	TGTGCCATCAGCAGTGGGCTGGTTGAAAAACTGTTTTTT	CAISSGLVEKLFF
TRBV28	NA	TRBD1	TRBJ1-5	TGTGCCAGCAGTTTACAGGGGGAACATCAGCCCCAGCATTTT	CASSLQGEHQPQHF
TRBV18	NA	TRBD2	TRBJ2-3	TGTGCCAGCTCACCGGTAAACCCAGCGGGAAAGGGTACGCAGTATTTT	CASSPVNPAGKGTQYF
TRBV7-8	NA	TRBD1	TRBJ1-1	TGTGCCAGCAGCCCACCAGTAGTCGGACAGGTGATGAACACTGAAGCTTTCTTT	CASSPPVVGQVMNTEAFF
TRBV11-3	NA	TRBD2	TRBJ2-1	TGTGCCAGCAGCGCCGGGACTAGCGGGAGGGTGAATGAGCAGTTCTTC	CASSAGTSGRVNEQFF
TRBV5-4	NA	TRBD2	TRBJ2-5	TGTGCCAGCAGCTTTAGCGGGAGGCGCTCGGGTGAGCAGTACTTC	CASSFSGRRSGEQYF
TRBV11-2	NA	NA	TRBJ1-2	TGTGCCAGCAGCTTAGATTTGTACGAGGTCTCCTTAGGAGGCTACACCTTC	CASSLDLYEVSLGGYTF
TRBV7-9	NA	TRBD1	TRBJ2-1	TGTGCCAGCAGCTTGACAGGGAGCTCCTACAATGAGCAGTTCTTC	CASSLTGSSYNEQFF
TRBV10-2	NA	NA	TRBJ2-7	TGCGCCAGCAGTGAGATTTCCTCCTACGAGCAGTACTTC	CASSEISSYEQYF
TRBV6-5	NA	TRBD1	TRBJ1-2	TGTGCCAGCAGGTACCTTCAGGGGGCATATGGCTACACCTTC	CASRYLQGAYGYTF